The present T cell receptor (beta chain) was sequenced within a study of blood T cell repertoires in COVID-19. Produced via immunoSEQ multiplex PCR; TCRdb's table is partial and in-frame only. The sample includes fewer than 500,000 clones, over 85% of them seen just once. V lost 2 bases and J lost 4; bases outside the gene matches: 3. Germline loops: CDR1 SNHLY, CDR2 FYNNEI. This CDR3 has 14 residues. This clonotype was obtained from a man aged 18 to 30 with COVID-19, enrolled during active disease. Sequenced material: peripheral blood. The chain has TRBV2 and TRBJ2-3, with TRBD2 identical over 7 bases. The CDR3 DNA reads as TGTGCCAGCAGTGAACCGCGGGGGTCAGATACGCAGTATTTT. Translation gives CASSEPRGSDTQYF.